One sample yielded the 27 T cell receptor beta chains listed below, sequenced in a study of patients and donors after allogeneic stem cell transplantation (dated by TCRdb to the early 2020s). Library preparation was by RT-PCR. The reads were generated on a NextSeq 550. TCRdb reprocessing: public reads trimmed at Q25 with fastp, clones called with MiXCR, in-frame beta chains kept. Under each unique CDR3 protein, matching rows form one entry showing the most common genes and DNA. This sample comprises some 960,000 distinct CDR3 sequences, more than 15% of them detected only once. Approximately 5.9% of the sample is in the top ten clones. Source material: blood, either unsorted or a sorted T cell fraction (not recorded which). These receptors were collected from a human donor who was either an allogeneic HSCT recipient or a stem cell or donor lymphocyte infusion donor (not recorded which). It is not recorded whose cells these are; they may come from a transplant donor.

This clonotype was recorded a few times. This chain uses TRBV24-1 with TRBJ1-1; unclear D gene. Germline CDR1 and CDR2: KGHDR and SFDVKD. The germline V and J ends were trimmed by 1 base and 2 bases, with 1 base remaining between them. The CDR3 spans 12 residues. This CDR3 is CATSDLNTEAFF. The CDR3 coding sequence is TGTGCCACCAGTGATTTAAACACTGAAGCTTTCTTT.

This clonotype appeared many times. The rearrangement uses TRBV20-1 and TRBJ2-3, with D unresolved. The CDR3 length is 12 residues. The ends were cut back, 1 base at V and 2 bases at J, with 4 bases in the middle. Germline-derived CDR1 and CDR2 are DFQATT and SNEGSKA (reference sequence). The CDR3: CSARADTDTQYF. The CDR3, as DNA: TGCAGTGCTAGAGCTGACACAGATACGCAGTATTTT.

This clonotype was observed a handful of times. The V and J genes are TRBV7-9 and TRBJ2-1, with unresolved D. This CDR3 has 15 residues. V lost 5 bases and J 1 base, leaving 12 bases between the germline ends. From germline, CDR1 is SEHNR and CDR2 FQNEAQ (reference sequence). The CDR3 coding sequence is TGTGCCAGCAGCGCCCCGGGCGTTTCCTACAATGAGCAGTTCTTC. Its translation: CASSAPGVSYNEQFF.

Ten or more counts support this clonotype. CDR3 sequence (DNA): TGTGCCAGCAGGGTGACAGGGGCAAATTCACCCCTCCACTTT. Amino acids: CASRVTGANSPLHF. The J gene is TRBJ1-6, the V gene TRBV12-3 or TRBV12-4, with 8 bases lining up with TRBD1. The V segment lost 6 bases and the J segment 7 bases; nucleotides outside the gene matches: 5. The CDR3 contains 14 residues.

The CDR3 nucleotides read TGCGCCAGCAGCTTGTTTCAGGGGGCGCGGTACGAGCAGTACTTC. Residues: CASSLFQGARYEQYF. The V call is TRBV5-1, the J call TRBJ2-7, with TRBD1 identical over 8 bases. V lost 1 base and J lost 4; bases outside the gene matches: 7. Germline V gene lookup returns CDR1 SGHRS and CDR2 YFSETQ. The CDR3 length is 15 residues. The whole variable domain, filled in from reference TRBV5-1 and TRBJ2-7, reads KAGVTQTPRYLIKTRGQQVTLSCSPISGHRSVSWYQQTPGQGLQFLFEYFSETQRNKGNFPGRFSGRQFSNSRSEMNVSTLELGDSALYLCASSLFQGARYEQYFGPGTRLTVT.

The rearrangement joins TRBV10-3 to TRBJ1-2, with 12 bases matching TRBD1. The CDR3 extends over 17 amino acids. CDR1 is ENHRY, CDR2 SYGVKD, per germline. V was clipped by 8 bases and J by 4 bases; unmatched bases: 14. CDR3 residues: CAIFPGQGARRSYGYTF. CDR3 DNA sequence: TGTGCCATCTTTCCGGGACAGGGGGCGCGTCGGTCCTATGGCTACACCTTC.

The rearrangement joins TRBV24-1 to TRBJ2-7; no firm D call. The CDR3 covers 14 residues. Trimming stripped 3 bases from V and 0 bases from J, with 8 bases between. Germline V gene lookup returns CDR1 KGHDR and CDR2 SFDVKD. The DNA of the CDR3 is TGTGCCACCAGTGATAAGAGATCCTCCTACGAGCAGTACTTC. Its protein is CATSDKRSSYEQYF.

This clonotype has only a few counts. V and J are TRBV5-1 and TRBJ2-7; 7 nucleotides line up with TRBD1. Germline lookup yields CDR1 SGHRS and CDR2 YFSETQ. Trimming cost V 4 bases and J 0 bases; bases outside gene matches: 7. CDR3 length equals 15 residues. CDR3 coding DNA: TGCGCCAGCAGCGAAGGGGGCACCCTCTCCTACGAGCAGTACTTC. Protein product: CASSEGGTLSYEQYF.

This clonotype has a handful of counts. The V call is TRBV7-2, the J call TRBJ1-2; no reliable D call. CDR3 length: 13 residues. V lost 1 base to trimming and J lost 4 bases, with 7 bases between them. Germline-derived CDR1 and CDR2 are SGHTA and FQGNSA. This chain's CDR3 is CASSLVIVYGYTF. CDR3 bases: TGTGCCAGCAGCTTAGTCATTGTCTATGGCTACACCTTC. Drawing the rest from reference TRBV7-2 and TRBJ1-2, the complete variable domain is GAGVSQSPSNKVTEKGKDVELRCDPISGHTALYWYRQSLGQGLEFLIYFQGNSAPDKSGLPSDRFSAERTGGSVSTLTIQRTQQEDSAVYLCASSLVIVYGYTFGSGTRLTVV.

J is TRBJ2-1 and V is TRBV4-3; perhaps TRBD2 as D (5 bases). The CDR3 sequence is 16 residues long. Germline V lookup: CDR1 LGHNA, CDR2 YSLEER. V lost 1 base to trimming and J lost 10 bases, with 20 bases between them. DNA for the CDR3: TGCGCCAGCAGCCAAGTAATCCTCCGGGGAGAAGGGGAGCAGTTCTTC. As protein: CASSQVILRGEGEQFF.

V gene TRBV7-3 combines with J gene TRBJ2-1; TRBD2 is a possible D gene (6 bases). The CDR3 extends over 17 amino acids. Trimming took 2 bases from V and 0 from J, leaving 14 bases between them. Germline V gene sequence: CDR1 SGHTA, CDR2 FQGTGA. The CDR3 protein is CASSLRPRDSSYNEQFF. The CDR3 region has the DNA TGTGCCAGCAGCTTACGGCCAAGGGACTCCTCCTACAATGAGCAGTTCTTC.

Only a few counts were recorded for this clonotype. CDR3 region: CASSLGQRGGLAKNIQYF. CDR3 DNA: TGTGCCAGCAGCTTGGGGCAGCGGGGGGGGCTAGCCAAAAACATTCAGTACTTC. This chain links TRBV5-6 with TRBJ2-4, with 10 bases fitting TRBD2. From germline, CDR1 is SGHDT and CDR2 YYEEEE. Germline trimming cut 0 bases from V and 0 bases from J; bases unmatched to any gene: 6. This CDR3 contains 18 residues.

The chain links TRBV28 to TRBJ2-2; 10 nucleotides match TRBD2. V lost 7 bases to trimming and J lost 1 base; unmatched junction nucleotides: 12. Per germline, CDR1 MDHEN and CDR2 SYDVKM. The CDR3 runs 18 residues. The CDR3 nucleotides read TGTGCCAGCAAATTTAAGCGGGAGGGCCGGGGGAACACCGGGGAGCTGTTTTTT. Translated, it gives CASKFKREGRGNTGELFF.

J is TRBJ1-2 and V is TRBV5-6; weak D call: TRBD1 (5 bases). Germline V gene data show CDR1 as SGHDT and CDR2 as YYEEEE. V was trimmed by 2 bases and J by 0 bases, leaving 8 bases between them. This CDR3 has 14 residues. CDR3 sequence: CASSFVRANYGYTF. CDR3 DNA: TGTGCCAGCAGCTTCGTCAGGGCTAACTATGGCTACACCTTC.

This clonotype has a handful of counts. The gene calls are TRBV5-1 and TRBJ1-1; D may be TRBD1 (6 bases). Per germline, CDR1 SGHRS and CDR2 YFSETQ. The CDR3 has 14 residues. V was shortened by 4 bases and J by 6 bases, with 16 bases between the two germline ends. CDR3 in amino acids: CASSIQGQWAEAFF. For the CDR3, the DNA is TGCGCCAGCAGCATACAGGGCCAGTGGGCTGAAGCTTTCTTT.

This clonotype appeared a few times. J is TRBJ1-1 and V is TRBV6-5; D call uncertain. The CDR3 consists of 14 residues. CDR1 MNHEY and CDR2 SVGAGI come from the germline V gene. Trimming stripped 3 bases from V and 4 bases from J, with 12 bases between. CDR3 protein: CASSYPGPTTEAFF. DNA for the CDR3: TGTGCCAGCAGTTATCCCGGTCCGACCACTGAAGCTTTCTTT.

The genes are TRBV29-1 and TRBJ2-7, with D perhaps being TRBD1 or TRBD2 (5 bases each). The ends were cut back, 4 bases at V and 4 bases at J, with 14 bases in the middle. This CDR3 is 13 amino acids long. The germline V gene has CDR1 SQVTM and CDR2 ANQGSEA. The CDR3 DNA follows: TGCAGCGTTGGAGGGACCTCCCGATACGAGCAGTACTTC. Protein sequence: CSVGGTSRYEQYF.

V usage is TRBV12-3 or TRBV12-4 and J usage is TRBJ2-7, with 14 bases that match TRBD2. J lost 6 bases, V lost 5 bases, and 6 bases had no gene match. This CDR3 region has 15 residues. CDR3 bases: TGTGCCAGCAGTCCTGGGACTAGCGGGAGTAGCGAGCAGTACTTC. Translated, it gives CASSPGTSGSSEQYF.

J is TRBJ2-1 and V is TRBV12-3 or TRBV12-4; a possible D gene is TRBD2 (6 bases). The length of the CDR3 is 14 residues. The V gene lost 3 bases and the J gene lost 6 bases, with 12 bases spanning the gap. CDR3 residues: CASSFIAGFNEQFF. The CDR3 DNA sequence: TGTGCCAGCAGTTTTATTGCGGGGTTCAATGAGCAGTTCTTC.

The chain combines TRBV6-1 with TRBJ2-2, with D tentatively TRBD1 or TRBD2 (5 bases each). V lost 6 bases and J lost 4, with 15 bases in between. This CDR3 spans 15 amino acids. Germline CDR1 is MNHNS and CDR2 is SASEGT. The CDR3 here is CASRDMGRTTGELFF. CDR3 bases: TGTGCCAGCAGGGATATGGGACGGACCACCGGGGAGCTGTTTTTT.

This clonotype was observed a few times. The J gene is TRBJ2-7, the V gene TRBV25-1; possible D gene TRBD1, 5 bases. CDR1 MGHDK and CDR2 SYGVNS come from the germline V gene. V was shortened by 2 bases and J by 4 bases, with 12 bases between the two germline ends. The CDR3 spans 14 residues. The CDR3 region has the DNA TGTGCCAGCAGTGAAGGGGCTAGTCGGTACGAGCAGTACTTC. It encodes CASSEGASRYEQYF.

CDR3 in DNA: TGTGCCACCGGCGGGGAAAGGAACACTGAAGCTTTCTTT. As protein: CATGGERNTEAFF. This rearrangement joins TRBV24-1 to TRBJ1-1; D is ambiguous. CDR1 KGHDR and CDR2 SFDVKD come from the germline V gene. The length of the CDR3 is 13 residues. The ends were cut back, 9 bases at V and 1 base at J, with 11 bases in the middle.

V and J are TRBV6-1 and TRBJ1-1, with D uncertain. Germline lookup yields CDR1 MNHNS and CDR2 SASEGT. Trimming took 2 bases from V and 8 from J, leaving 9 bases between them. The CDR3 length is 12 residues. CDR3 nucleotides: TGTGCCAGCAGTGAAACATGGCACGAAGCTTTCTTT. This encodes CASSETWHEAFF.

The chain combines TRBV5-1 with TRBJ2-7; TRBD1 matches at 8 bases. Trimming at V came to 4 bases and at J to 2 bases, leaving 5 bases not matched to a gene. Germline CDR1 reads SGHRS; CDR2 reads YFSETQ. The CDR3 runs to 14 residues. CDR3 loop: CASSIGQGPYEQYF. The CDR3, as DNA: TGCGCCAGCAGCATCGGACAGGGCCCCTACGAGCAGTACTTC.

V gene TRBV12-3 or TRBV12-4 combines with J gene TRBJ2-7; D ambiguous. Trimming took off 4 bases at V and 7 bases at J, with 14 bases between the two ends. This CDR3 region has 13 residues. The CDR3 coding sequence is TGTGCCAGCAGTTATCAGTCCTTTCGGGAGCAGTACTTC. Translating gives CASSYQSFREQYF.

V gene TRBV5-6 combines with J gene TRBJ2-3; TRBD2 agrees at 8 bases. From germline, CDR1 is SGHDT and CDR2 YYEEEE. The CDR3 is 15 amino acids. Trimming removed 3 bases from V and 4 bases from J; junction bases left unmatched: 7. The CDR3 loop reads CASSYSGGVADTQYF. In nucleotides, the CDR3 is TGTGCCAGCAGCTACAGCGGGGGTGTCGCAGATACGCAGTATTTT.

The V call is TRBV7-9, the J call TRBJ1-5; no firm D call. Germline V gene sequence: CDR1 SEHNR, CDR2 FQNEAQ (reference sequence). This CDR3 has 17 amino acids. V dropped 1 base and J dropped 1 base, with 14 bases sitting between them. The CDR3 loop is CASSLERRSNSNQPQHF. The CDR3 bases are TGTGCCAGCAGCTTAGAAAGGAGATCAAACAGCAATCAGCCCCAGCATTTT.